Listed here are 24 T cell receptor beta chains from one sample, sequenced in a study of T cells expressing NK-cell markers (dated by TCRdb to the early 2020s). The method behind the library was 5' RACE. Sequencing was performed on an Illumina HiSeq 2000. The reads went through TCRdb reprocessing, and each CDR3 protein sequence gets one entry with no DNA. The sample table gives almost 450,000 distinct CDR3 sequences. Of the sample, 7.3% falls within the top ten clones. Material: blood T cells: a sorted CD56 or NKG2C T cell subset, CD4+ or CD8+ T cells, or bulk PBMC T cells (not recorded which). The origin of the receptors is a woman between 18 and 70 years old in good health.

This chain uses TRBV11-2 with TRBJ2-2; TCRdb names TRBD1, which stays unverified in the absence of DNA. The V gene's germline CDR1 is SGHAT and CDR2 FQNNGV. The CDR3 consists of 16 residues. The CDR3 loop reads CASSFVQVPRTGELFF.

V and J are TRBV3-1 and TRBJ2-2. The CDR3 length is 14 residues. Germline V gives CDR1 LGHDT, CDR2 YNNKEL (reference sequence). The CDR3 loop is CASSQVYPTGELFF.

The chain uses TRBV27 and TRBJ2-4; TCRdb gives TRBD1 as the D gene, but with no DNA this cannot be confirmed. The CDR3 sequence is 16 residues long. Looked up from germline, CDR1 is MNHEY and CDR2 is SMNVEV (reference sequence). CDR3: CASSSGQGRAKNIQYF.

The V gene is TRBV6-1, the J gene TRBJ2-4. The CDR3 extends over 11 amino acids. CDR1 and CDR2 (germline): MNHNS, SASEGT. CDR3 in amino acids: CASREGYIQYF.

The chain joins TRBV5-1 to TRBJ2-6. The CDR3 length is 14 residues. Per the germline V gene, CDR1 is SGHRS and CDR2 is YFSETQ. This CDR3 is CASSLEPGANVLTF.

This CDR3 reads CASSLTGTVYTGELFF. V is TRBV7-3 and J is TRBJ2-2; there is no DNA to check the TCRdb D call of TRBD1. The CDR3 contains 16 residues. Germline CDR1 is SGHTA and CDR2 is FQGTGA.

The chain employs TRBV5-1 and TRBJ2-2; TCRdb returns TRBD1, unconfirmable since there is no DNA. This CDR3 contains 17 residues. CDR1 is SGHRS and CDR2 is YFSETQ in the germline V gene. The CDR3 region is CASSSGQRATNTGELFF.

The chain couples TRBV6-4 to TRBJ2-3; TCRdb outputs TRBD2, but without DNA this stays unchecked. Germline CDR1 is MRHNA and CDR2 is SNTAGT. There are 14 residues in the CDR3. The CDR3 loop is CASSDSAGGDTQYF.

The chain joins TRBV20-1 to TRBJ2-7; checking the TCRdb D call of TRBD2 is not possible without DNA. This CDR3 spans 15 amino acids. Per germline, CDR1 DFQATT and CDR2 SNEGSKA (reference sequence). CDR3 in amino acids: CSAGSRASGNYEQYF.

The CDR3 loop is CASRNLAGGETQYF. The V and J genes are TRBV12-3 or TRBV12-4 and TRBJ2-5; absent DNA, TCRdb's TRBD2 call cannot be checked. The CDR3 length is 14 residues.

The gene calls are TRBV13 and TRBJ1-4. Looked up from germline, CDR1 is PRHDT and CDR2 is FYEKMQ (reference sequence). The CDR3 runs 14 residues. The CDR3 is CASSLRGSGEKLFF.

The chain has TRBV9 and TRBJ2-2; the D call from TCRdb, TRBD2, cannot be confirmed without DNA. Germline loops: CDR1 SGDLS, CDR2 YYNGEE. The CDR3 runs 16 residues. The CDR3 loop reads CASSPRTSTGAGELFF.

The J gene is TRBJ1-5, the V gene TRBV6-1; absent DNA, TCRdb's TRBD1 call cannot be checked. The CDR3 loop spans 17 amino acids. Germline V gives CDR1 MNHNS, CDR2 SASEGT. This chain's CDR3 is CASSEMWGGGSNQPQHF.

The chain uses TRBV7-9 and TRBJ1-3; TCRdb proposes TRBD1, but this gene call is untestable without DNA. The CDR3 has 17 amino acids. Germline values: CDR1 SEHNR, CDR2 FQNEAQ (reference sequence). CDR3 residues: CASSRAGTSGSGNTIYF.

CDR3 amino acids: CASSRGVTDTQYF. V is TRBV7-2 and J is TRBJ2-3; lacking DNA, the TRBD1 call made by TCRdb goes unchecked. CDR1 and CDR2 (germline): SGHTA, FQGNSA. This CDR3 has 13 residues. The full variable domain, in which reference TRBV7-2 and TRBJ2-3 provide the parts outside the CDR3, is GAGVSQSPSNKVTEKGKDVELRCDPISGHTALYWYRQSLGQGLEFLIYFQGNSAPDKSGLPSDRFSAERTGGSVSTLTIQRTQQEDSAVYLCASSRGVTDTQYFGPGTRLTVL.

This chain connects TRBV6-2 or TRBV6-3 to TRBJ2-2; TCRdb selects TRBD1, and the lack of DNA leaves this call unchecked. The CDR3 length is 16 residues. CDR1 is MNHEY, CDR2 SVGEGT, per germline. CDR3 amino acids: CASSKEFRTGTGELFF.

V is TRBV28 and J is TRBJ1-5. This CDR3 is built from 12 residues. Per the germline V gene, CDR1 is MDHEN and CDR2 is SYDVKM. The CDR3 loop reads CASSLRRQPQHF. The whole variable domain, filled in from reference TRBV28 and TRBJ1-5, reads DVKVTQSSRYLVKRTGEKVFLECVQDMDHENMFWYRQDPGLGLRLIYFSYDVKMKEKGDIPEGYSVSREKKERFSLILESASTNQTSMYLCASSLRRQPQHFGDGTRLSIL.

The chain recombines TRBV4-1 with TRBJ1-5. The CDR3 covers 15 residues. CDR1 is MGHRA, CDR2 YSYEKL, per germline. The CDR3 region is CASSQIGWGNQPQHF.

The chain combines TRBV29-1 with TRBJ2-1; TCRdb names TRBD1, which stays unverified in the absence of DNA. The V gene's germline CDR1 is SQVTM and CDR2 ANQGSEA. This CDR3 has 12 residues. This chain's CDR3 is CSAGTGVDEQFF.

V gene TRBV5-4 combines with J gene TRBJ2-1; with no DNA, the TCRdb D assignment of TRBD2 cannot be verified. The germline V gene has CDR1 SGHNT and CDR2 YYREEE (reference sequence). CDR3 length equals 15 residues. CDR3: CASSARESYDNEQFF.

This sequence joins TRBV20-1 and TRBJ1-1; TCRdb proposes TRBD1, but this gene call is untestable without DNA. Germline loops: CDR1 DFQATT, CDR2 SNEGSKA (reference sequence). The CDR3 length is 14 residues. The CDR3 reads CSARDGAGGTEAFF.

The V gene is TRBV10-3, the J gene TRBJ2-1; the D call of TRBD2 rests on TCRdb alone, since no DNA is present to check it. CDR3 length: 17 residues. From germline, CDR1 is ENHRY and CDR2 SYGVKD. The CDR3 sequence: CAIRTGLAGIIYNEQFF.

The chain joins TRBV7-9 to TRBJ1-4; the TRBD1 assignment by TCRdb is unverifiable without DNA. CDR1 and CDR2 (germline): SEHNR, FQNEAQ (reference sequence). The CDR3 totals 14 residues. The chain's CDR3 is CASSSTGRDEKLFF. The full variable domain, completed using reference TRBV7-9 and TRBJ1-4, is DTGVSQNPRHKITKRGQNVTFRCDPISEHNRLYWYRQTLGQGPEFLTYFQNEAQLEKSRLLSDRFSAERPKGSFSTLEIQRTEQGDSAMYLCASSSTGRDEKLFFGSGTQLSVL.

CDR3 sequence reads: CATSDYRAGTDTQYF. The chain has TRBV24-1 and TRBJ2-3; TCRdb gives TRBD1 as the D gene, but with no DNA this cannot be confirmed. Looked up from germline, CDR1 is KGHDR and CDR2 is SFDVKD. This CDR3 comprises 15 residues.